This is a list of T cell receptor beta chains from one sample in a study of blood T cell repertoires in COVID-19. TCRdb keeps only in-frame clones here, not all; method: immunoSEQ multiplex PCR. The repertoire has fewer than 120,000 clones, approximately 68% of them found once; the top ten carry around 7.3%. The sample comprised peripheral blood. Receptor source: a woman in her sixties with acute or convalescent COVID-19. Both conserved end residues are part of each CDR3. Fields, in order: V gene, J gene, clone size, D gene, CDR3 protein, CDR3 DNA. The D gene is left open where the match is weak. Rows give clone size only sometimes, using once, few, many, or a class for an expanded clone.

>TRBV2|TRBJ1-1|-|-
CASSEDRNTEAFF
TGTGCCAGCAGTGAAGATAGGAACACTGAAGCTTTCTTT
>TRBV5-5|TRBJ1-1|-|TRBD1
CASSSYGTGGQAFF
TGTGCCAGCAGCTCTTATGGGACAGGGGGCCAAGCTTTCTTT
>TRBV10-3|TRBJ1-2|-|-
CAISVLPGTYGYTF
TGTGCCATCAGTGTTCTACCAGGAACCTATGGCTACACCTTC
>TRBV5-6|TRBJ2-1|-|TRBD1
CASSFGDRDRNEQFF
TGTGCCAGCAGCTTCGGGGACAGGGATCGCAATGAGCAGTTCTTC
>TRBV5-4|TRBJ1-1|once|-
CASSSSRGSTEAFF
TGTGCCAGCAGCTCTTCCAGGGGTAGCACTGAAGCTTTCTTT
>TRBV7-2|TRBJ2-3|-|-
CASSLEGGVRTDTQYF
TGTGCCAGCAGCTTAGAAGGCGGGGTCCGCACAGATACGCAGTATTTT
>TRBV6-1|TRBJ2-3|few|-
CASSELGLDTQYF
TGTGCCAGCAGTGAACTGGGGCTGGATACGCAGTATTTT
>TRBV5-1|TRBJ1-1|few|-
CASSPQGLADTEAFF
TGCGCCAGCAGCCCGCAGGGGTTGGCGGACACTGAAGCTTTCTTT
>TRBV4-2|TRBJ2-3|-|TRBD2
CASSQSWVAGGVGTDTQYF
TGTGCCAGCAGCCAATCGTGGGTAGCGGGGGGCGTTGGGACAGATACGCAGTATTTT
>TRBV5-1|TRBJ2-3|-|TRBD2
CASSFGTSGGADTQYF
TGCGCCAGCAGCTTCGGAACTAGCGGGGGTGCGGATACGCAGTATTTT
>TRBV2|TRBJ2-7|-|-
CASRERDKIYEQYF
TGTGCCAGCAGGGAAAGGGACAAGATCTACGAGCAGTACTTC
>TRBV5-4|TRBJ2-2|-|TRBD1
CASSRTGANTGELFF
TGTGCCAGCAGCCGGACAGGGGCGAACACCGGGGAGCTGTTTTTT
>TRBV6-2/TRBV6-3|TRBJ2-7|many|TRBD1
CASSPTGPSYEQYF
TGTGCCAGCAGTCCGACAGGGCCCTCCTACGAGCAGTACTTC
>TRBV10-3|TRBJ1-6|few|TRBD1
CAISEGTGNLINNSPLHF
TGTGCCATCAGTGAGGGGACAGGGAACTTAATAAATAATTCACCCCTCCACTTT
>TRBV4-2|TRBJ2-5|-|TRBD1
CASSQDQGAGTQYF
TGTGCCAGCAGCCAAGACCAGGGGGCTGGGACCCAGTACTTC
>TRBV2|TRBJ2-7|-|TRBD1
CASRGTGIEQYF
TGTGCCAGCAGGGGGACAGGCATCGAGCAGTACTTC
>TRBV18|TRBJ2-5|-|TRBD2
CASSYGLEAETQYF
TGTGCCAGCTCTTACGGACTAGAGGCGGAGACCCAGTACTTC
>TRBV29-1|TRBJ1-1|-|-
CSVARKLNTEAFF
TGCAGCGTTGCCAGGAAGTTAAACACTGAAGCTTTCTTT
>TRBV12-3/TRBV12-4|TRBJ1-1|-|TRBD1
CASSRNRGGEAFF
TGTGCCAGCAGCCGCAACAGGGGCGGAGAAGCTTTCTTT
>TRBV7-7|TRBJ2-3|once|TRBD2
CASSLGAGGPGDTQYF
TGTGCCAGCAGCTTAGGGGCGGGGGGGCCCGGAGATACGCAGTATTTT
>TRBV4-1|TRBJ1-2|-|-
CASSQNPREGHYGYTF
TGCGCCAGCAGCCAAAACCCCCGGGAGGGGCACTATGGCTACACCTTC
>TRBV28|TRBJ2-4|-|TRBD1
CASSLGQLPSLKYF
TGTGCCAGCAGTTTGGGACAGCTGCCAAGTTTAAAGTACTTC
>TRBV5-1|TRBJ1-2|-|TRBD1
CASKWTGSNYGYTF
TGCGCCAGCAAATGGACAGGGTCTAACTATGGCTACACCTTC
>TRBV25-1|TRBJ2-7|-|TRBD1
CASSDRRQGYEQYF
TGTGCCAGCAGTGATCGAAGACAGGGGTACGAGCAGTACTTC
>TRBV2|TRBJ2-2|once|-
CASSWTDPNTGELFF
TGTGCCAGCAGTTGGACAGACCCGAACACCGGGGAGCTGTTTTTT
>TRBV18|TRBJ1-5|-|-
CASSPQGQNQPQHF
TGTGCCAGCTCACCACAGGGGCAGAATCAGCCCCAGCATTTT
>TRBV7-8|TRBJ2-5|-|-
CASSLHRSLRETQYF
TGTGCCAGCAGCTTACATCGGTCCCTCCGGGAGACCCAGTACTTC
>TRBV5-4|TRBJ1-5|few|TRBD1
CASSLAGGGQPQHF
TGTGCCAGCAGCCTGGCAGGGGGTGGTCAGCCCCAGCATTTT
>TRBV7-9|TRBJ2-3|-|-
CASSSWTGTDTQYF
TGTGCCAGCAGCTCGTGGACAGGCACAGATACGCAGTATTTT